This TCR beta chain comes out of a study of breast tumors, draining lymph nodes, adjacent tissues. General study results and limits: Findings are consistent with lymph node origin and intratumoral expansion of most tumor T cells.

Axillary draining lymph nodes of breast cancer patients supplied the node samples. The CDR3 is 15 amino acids. V dropped 5 bases and J dropped 4; count of bases not matched to a gene: 10. Germline lookup yields CDR1 SGHRS and CDR2 YFSETQ. TCRdb re-derived calls from the multiplex PCR reads in MiXCR, one entry per CDR3 protein. The repertoire has about 150,000 distinct CDR3 sequences, approximately 20% of them found once; the top ten carry roughly 2.6%. The sample holds many counts of this clonotype. Its matching antigen is unknown. The specimen sequenced was axillary lymph node tissue. The chain is built from TRBV5-1 and TRBJ2-5; TRBD2 agrees at 8 bases. The clonotype was recovered from a female donor with breast cancer. Some clones in this sample may be carry-over from other donors' samples. CDR3 in DNA: TGCGCCAGCAGTAGGACTGGCGGGAGGTCAGAGACCCAGTACTTC. This gives the protein CASSRTGGRSETQYF.